This T cell receptor beta chain was sequenced for a study of radiation and T cells in renal cell carcinoma. Study summary: Nephrectomy followed 15 Gy stereotactic body radiation by 4 weeks.

Time point given: blood 2 weeks post-SBRT. Treatment noted: 15 Gy SBRT to primary tumor, nephrectomy 4 weeks later. TCRdb's copy holds only in-frame clones and misses some; the assay was immunoSEQ multiplex PCR. The sample yields 150,000 to 160,000 clones, roughly 89% seen once. Trimming left V 1 base short and J 3 bases short, with 7 bases between. Per the germline V gene, CDR1 is SGHRS and CDR2 is YFSETQ. The CDR3 contains 13 residues. This TCR was sampled from a woman aged 50 to 65 with renal cell carcinoma. The chain carries TRBV5-1 and TRBJ2-5; D uncertain. The sample in question was blood, obtained from a patient whose treatment included radiotherapy and nephrectomy. In DNA form, the CDR3 reads TGCGCCAGCAGCTTGTACACAGAAGAGACCCAGTACTTC. Protein: CASSLYTEETQYF. Supplemented by reference TRBV5-1 and TRBJ2-5, the full variable domain reads KAGVTQTPRYLIKTRGQQVTLSCSPISGHRSVSWYQQTPGQGLQFLFEYFSETQRNKGNFPGRFSGRQFSNSRSEMNVSTLELGDSALYLCASSLYTEETQYFGPGTRLLVL.